These 13 T cell receptor beta chains were all obtained from the same sample, sequenced in a study of T-cell reconstitution after alpha-beta-depleted transplantation in children. Unique molecular identifiers were built into the TCRbeta library. TCRdb redid the calling of the PCR reads with MiXCR, one entry per CDR3 protein. The sample contains 200,000 to 250,000 distinct CDR3 sequences, approximately 7% of which appear only once. Sequences were derived from PBMCs, sampled before TCRalphabeta/CD19-depleted stem cell transplant. All receptors derive from a boy between 2 and 10 years old with acute lymphoblastic leukemia, due to receive a stem cell transplant.

This clonotype was seen at least ten times. CDR3 in DNA: TGTGCCAGCACCAGGATTTTAAGCGGGAGACGAAATGAGCAGTTCTTC. The encoded protein is CASTRILSGRRNEQFF. The chain combines TRBV7-2 with TRBJ2-1; 8 nucleotides match TRBD2. After removal of 7 bases from V and 7 bases from J, the junction contained 15 bases not matched to a gene. CDR3 size: 16 residues. The V gene's germline CDR1 is SGHTA and CDR2 FQGNSA. Filled out from reference TRBV7-2 and TRBJ2-1, the complete variable domain reads GAGVSQSPSNKVTEKGKDVELRCDPISGHTALYWYRQSLGQGLEFLIYFQGNSAPDKSGLPSDRFSAERTGGSVSTLTIQRTQQEDSAVYLCASTRILSGRRNEQFFGPGTRLTVL.

This clonotype was recorded a few times. The rearrangement uses TRBV21-1 and TRBJ1-1; no check of the table's D call, TRBD1, against the DNA was made. TRBV21-1 is annotated as a pseudogene. This CDR3 spans 14 amino acids. The CDR3 region is CASSTRDIRTEAFF. Written as DNA, the CDR3 is TGTGCCAGCAGCACCCGGGACATCAGAACTGAAGCTTTCTTT.

This clonotype was picked up many times. This chain links TRBV20-1 with TRBJ2-7, with TRBD1 as a possible D gene (5 bases). This CDR3 has 12 residues. In germline, CDR1 is DFQATT, CDR2 SNEGSKA (reference sequence). V lost 0 bases, J lost 6 bases, and 9 bases lay in between. CDR3 bases: TGCAGTGCTAGAGATGTAGGGGCCGAGCAGTACTTC. It specifies CSARDVGAEQYF.

This clonotype was recorded many times. This chain uses TRBV3-1 with TRBJ2-1; no clear D gene. From germline, CDR1 is LGHDT and CDR2 YNNKEL (reference sequence). The CDR3 length is 15 residues. Trimming removed 3 bases at V and 0 bases at J, with 9 bases between. The CDR3 region has the DNA TGTGCCAGCAGCCAGAGCGCGAGCTCCTACAATGAGCAGTTCTTC. It translates to CASSQSASSYNEQFF.

This clonotype was observed many times. This sequence joins TRBV20-1 and TRBJ1-6, with unresolved D. The V and J ends lost 0 bases and 8 bases respectively, with 11 bases between them. Germline assignment: CDR1 DFQATT and CDR2 SNEGSKA (reference sequence). The CDR3 runs 14 residues. The CDR3 reads CSARDGEKYSPLHF. In DNA form, the CDR3 reads TGCAGTGCTAGAGATGGGGAGAAGTATTCACCCCTCCACTTT.

This clonotype was seen ten or more times. This chain connects TRBV9 to TRBJ2-3; no definite D call. Trimming shortened V by 2 bases and J by 8 bases, and 9 bases separated the two germline ends. Germline loops: CDR1 SGDLS, CDR2 YYNGEE. The CDR3 spans 12 residues. CDR3 amino acids: CASSVDAGTQYF. The CDR3 coding sequence is TGTGCCAGCAGCGTTGATGCAGGTACGCAGTATTTT.

The table lists this clonotype with many counts. This chain joins TRBV5-1 and TRBJ2-1; 10 bases fit TRBD1. The CDR3 covers 16 residues. The germline CDR1 and CDR2 sequences are SGHRS and YFSETQ. Trimming removed 4 bases from V and 3 bases from J; junction bases left unmatched: 7. CDR3 nucleotides: TGCGCCAGCAGCCGGATGGGGACAGGGGTCTACAATGAGCAGTTCTTC. Residues: CASSRMGTGVYNEQFF.

The chain uses TRBV3-1 and TRBJ1-2, with D maybe TRBD1 (5 bases). The V end was cut by 4 bases, the J end by 5 bases, with 14 bases between. The CDR3 spans 14 residues. CDR1 is LGHDT and CDR2 is YNNKEL in the germline V gene (reference sequence). Here the CDR3 reads CASSLDLGGYGYTF. CDR3 DNA sequence: TGTGCCAGCAGCCTAGACCTGGGGGGTTATGGCTACACCTTC.

The chain employs TRBV27 and TRBJ2-7, with 10 bases fitting TRBD1. This CDR3 comprises 14 residues. Germline V gene sequence: CDR1 MNHEY, CDR2 SMNVEV (reference sequence). After removal of 8 bases from V and 0 bases from J, the junction contained 4 bases not matched to a gene. The CDR3 region is CASGGTGASYEQYF. The CDR3 bases are TGTGCCAGCGGCGGGACAGGGGCCTCCTACGAGCAGTACTTC.

This clonotype was observed many times. V and J are TRBV5-1 and TRBJ2-7; D possibly corresponds to TRBD2 (6 bases). This CDR3 has 14 residues. The germline V gene encodes CDR1 SGHRS and CDR2 YFSETQ. V was shortened by 4 bases and J by 4 bases, with 15 bases between the two germline ends. The CDR3: CASSAGPSMYEQYF. The CDR3 DNA is TGCGCCAGCAGCGCGGGGCCTTCGATGTACGAGCAGTACTTC.

This clonotype was seen many times. This rearrangement joins TRBV20-1 to TRBJ2-1; 9 bases map to TRBD2. CDR3 length: 15 residues. V trimming: 4 bases; J trimming: 3 bases; junction bases outside the gene matches: 7. Germline V gives CDR1 DFQATT, CDR2 SNEGSKA (reference sequence). The CDR3 DNA reads TGCAGTGCTACGAAACTAGCGGGTATCTACAATGAGCAGTTCTTC. As protein: CSATKLAGIYNEQFF.

This clonotype has a count of ten or more. The V call is TRBV5-1, the J call TRBJ2-3, with D unclear. V lost 2 bases to trimming and J lost 4 bases, with 8 bases between them. The CDR3 extends over 13 amino acids. Germline V CDR1 and CDR2: SGHRS, YFSETQ. The CDR3 sequence: CASSFTYADTQYF. The DNA of the CDR3 is TGCGCCAGCAGCTTCACTTATGCAGATACGCAGTATTTT.

This clonotype was detected many times. The chain combines TRBV6-5 with TRBJ2-2; D unclear. The CDR3 has 16 amino acids. CDR1 is MNHEY and CDR2 is SVGAGI in the germline V gene. The V end was cut by 5 bases, the J end by 1 base, with 14 bases between. This CDR3 is CASSHRREGNTGELFF. As DNA, the CDR3 is TGTGCCAGCAGTCACCGAAGGGAAGGGAACACCGGGGAGCTGTTTTTT.